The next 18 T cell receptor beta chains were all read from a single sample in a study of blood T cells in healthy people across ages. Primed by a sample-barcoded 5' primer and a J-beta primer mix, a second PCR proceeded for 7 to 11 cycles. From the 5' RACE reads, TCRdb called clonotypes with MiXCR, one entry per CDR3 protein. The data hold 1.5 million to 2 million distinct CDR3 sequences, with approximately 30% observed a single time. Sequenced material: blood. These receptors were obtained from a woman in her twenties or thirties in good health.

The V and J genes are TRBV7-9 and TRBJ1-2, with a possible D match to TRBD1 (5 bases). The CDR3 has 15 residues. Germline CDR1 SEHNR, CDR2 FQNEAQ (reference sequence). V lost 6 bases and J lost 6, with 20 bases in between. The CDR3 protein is CASSPPGLWSDGYTF. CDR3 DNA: TGTGCCAGCAGTCCTCCAGGGCTTTGGTCCGATGGCTACACCTTC.

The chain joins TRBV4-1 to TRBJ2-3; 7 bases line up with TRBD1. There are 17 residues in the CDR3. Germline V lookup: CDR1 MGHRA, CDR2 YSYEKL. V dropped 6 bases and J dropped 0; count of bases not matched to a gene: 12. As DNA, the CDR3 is TGCGCCAGCAGTATCTTAGTCAACAGGGGCAGCACAGATACGCAGTATTTT. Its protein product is CASSILVNRGSTDTQYF.

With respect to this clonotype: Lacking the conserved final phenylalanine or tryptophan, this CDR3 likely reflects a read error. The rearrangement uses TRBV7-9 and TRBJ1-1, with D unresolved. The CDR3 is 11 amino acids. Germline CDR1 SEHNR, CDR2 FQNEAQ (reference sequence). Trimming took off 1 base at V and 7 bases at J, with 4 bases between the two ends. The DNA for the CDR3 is TGTGCCAGCAGCTTAGGCAATGAAGCTTTCTGT. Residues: CASSLGNEAFC.

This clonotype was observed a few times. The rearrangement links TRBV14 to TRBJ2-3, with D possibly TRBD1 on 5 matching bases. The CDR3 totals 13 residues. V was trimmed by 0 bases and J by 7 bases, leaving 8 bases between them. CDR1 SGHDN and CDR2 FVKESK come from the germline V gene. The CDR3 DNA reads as TGTGCCAGCAGCCAAGAAGGGGTAAATACGCAGTATTTT. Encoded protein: CASSQEGVNTQYF.

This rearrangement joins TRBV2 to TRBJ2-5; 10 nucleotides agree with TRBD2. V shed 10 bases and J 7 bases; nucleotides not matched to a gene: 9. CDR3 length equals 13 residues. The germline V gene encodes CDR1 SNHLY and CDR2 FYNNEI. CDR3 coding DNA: TGTGCCATCTCTCAGGCTAGCGGGGGGACCCAGTACTTC. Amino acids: CAISQASGGTQYF.

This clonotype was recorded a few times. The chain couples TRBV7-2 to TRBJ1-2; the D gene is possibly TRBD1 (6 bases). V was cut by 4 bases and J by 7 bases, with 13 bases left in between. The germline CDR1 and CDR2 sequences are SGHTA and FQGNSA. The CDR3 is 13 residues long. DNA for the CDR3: TGTGCCAGCAGCTCTAGGGGGAGGAGTGGCTACACCTTC. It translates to CASSSRGRSGYTF. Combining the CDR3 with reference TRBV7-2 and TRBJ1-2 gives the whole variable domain GAGVSQSPSNKVTEKGKDVELRCDPISGHTALYWYRQSLGQGLEFLIYFQGNSAPDKSGLPSDRFSAERTGGSVSTLTIQRTQQEDSAVYLCASSSRGRSGYTFGSGTRLTVV.

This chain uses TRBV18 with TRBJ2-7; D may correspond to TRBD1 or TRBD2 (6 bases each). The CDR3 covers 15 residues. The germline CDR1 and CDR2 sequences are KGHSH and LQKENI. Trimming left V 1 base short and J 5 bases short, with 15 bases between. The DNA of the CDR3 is TGTGCCAGCTCACCACATGGTCCGGGGGCTCACGAGCAGTACTTC. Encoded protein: CASSPHGPGAHEQYF.

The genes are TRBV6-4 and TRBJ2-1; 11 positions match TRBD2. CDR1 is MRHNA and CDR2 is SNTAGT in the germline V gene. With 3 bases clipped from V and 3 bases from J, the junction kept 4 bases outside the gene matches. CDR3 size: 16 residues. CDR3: CASSDSSGGFYNEQFF. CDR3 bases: TGTGCCAGCAGTGATTCTAGCGGGGGGTTCTACAATGAGCAGTTCTTC.

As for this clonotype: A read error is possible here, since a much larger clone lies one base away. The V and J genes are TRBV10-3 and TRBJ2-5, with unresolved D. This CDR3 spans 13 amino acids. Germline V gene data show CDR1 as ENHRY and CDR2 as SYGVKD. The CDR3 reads CAIRELALETQYF. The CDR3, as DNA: TGTGCCATCAGGGAGTTAGCCCTAGAGACCCAGTACTTC.

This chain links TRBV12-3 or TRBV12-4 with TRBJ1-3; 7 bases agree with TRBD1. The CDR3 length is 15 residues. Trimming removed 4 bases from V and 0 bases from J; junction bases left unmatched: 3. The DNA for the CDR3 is TGTGCCAGCAGTTCGACAGGGAGCTCTGGAAACACCATATATTTT. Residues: CASSSTGSSGNTIYF.

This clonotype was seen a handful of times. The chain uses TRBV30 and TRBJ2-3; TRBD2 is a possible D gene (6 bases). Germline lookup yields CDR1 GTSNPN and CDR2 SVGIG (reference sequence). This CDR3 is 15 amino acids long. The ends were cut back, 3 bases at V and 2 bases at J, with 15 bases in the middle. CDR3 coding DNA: TGTGCCTGGAGCGGGGGAAACCACCCCACAGATACGCAGTATTTT. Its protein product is CAWSGGNHPTDTQYF.

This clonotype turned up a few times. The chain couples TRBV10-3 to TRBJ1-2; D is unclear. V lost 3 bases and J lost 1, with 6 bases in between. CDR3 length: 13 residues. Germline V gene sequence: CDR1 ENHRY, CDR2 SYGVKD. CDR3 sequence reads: CAISDSSNYGYTF. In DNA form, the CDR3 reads TGTGCCATCAGTGATAGCAGTAACTATGGCTACACCTTC.

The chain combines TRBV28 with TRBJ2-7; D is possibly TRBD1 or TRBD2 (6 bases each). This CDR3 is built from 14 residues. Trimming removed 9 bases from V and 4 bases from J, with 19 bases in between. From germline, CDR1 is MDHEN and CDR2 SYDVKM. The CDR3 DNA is TGTGCCAGTAGGGGGTCTGGTCGGGGGTACGAGCAGTACTTC. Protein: CASRGSGRGYEQYF.

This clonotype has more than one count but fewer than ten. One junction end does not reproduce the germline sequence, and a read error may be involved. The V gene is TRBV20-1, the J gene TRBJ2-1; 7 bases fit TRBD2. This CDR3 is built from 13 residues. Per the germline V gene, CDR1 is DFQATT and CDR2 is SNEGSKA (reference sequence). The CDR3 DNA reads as TGCAGTGCTCCTCGGACTAGGCGGGATGAGCAGGTCTTC. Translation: CSAPRTRRDEQVF.

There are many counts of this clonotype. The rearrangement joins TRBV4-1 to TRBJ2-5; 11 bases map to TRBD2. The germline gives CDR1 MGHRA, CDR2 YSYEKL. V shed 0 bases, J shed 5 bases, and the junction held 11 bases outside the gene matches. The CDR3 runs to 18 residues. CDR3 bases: TGCGCCAGCAGCCAAGAAGGAAGGCTAGCGGGGGGTCAGGAGACCCAGTACTTC. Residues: CASSQEGRLAGGQETQYF.

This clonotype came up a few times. Written as DNA, the CDR3 is TGTGCCAGCAGTATGGGACAGCCCCAAGAGACCCAGTACTTC. Its translation is CASSMGQPQETQYF. The V gene is TRBV6-1, the J gene TRBJ2-5; 7 positions agree with TRBD1. The germline gives CDR1 MNHNS, CDR2 SASEGT. V was clipped by 5 bases and J by 1 base; unmatched bases: 4. CDR3 size: 14 residues.

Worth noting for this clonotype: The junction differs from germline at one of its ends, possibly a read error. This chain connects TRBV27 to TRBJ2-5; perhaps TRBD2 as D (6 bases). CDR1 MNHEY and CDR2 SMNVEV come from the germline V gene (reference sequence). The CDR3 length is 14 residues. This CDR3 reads CACRPGGATSRQYF. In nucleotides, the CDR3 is TGTGCCTGCAGGCCCGGCGGGGCAACCTCAAGGCAGTACTTC.

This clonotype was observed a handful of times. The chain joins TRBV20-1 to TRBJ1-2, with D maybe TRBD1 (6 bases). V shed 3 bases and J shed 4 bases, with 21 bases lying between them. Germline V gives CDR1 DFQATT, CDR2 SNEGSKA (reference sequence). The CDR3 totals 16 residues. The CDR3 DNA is TGCAGTGCTAGGGACACAGAACAGGGTCGGACCTATGGCTACACCTTC. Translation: CSARDTEQGRTYGYTF.